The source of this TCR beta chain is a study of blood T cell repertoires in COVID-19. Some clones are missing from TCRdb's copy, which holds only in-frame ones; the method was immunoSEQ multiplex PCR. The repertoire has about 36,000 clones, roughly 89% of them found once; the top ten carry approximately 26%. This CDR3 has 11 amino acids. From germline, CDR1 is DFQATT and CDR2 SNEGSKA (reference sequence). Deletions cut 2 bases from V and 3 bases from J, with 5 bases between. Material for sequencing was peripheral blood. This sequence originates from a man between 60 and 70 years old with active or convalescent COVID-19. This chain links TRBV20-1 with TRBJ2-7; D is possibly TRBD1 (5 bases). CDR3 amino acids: CSARQGYEQYF. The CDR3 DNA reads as TGCAGTGCTAGACAGGGCTACGAGCAGTACTTC.